Listed here are 17 T cell receptor beta chains from one sample, sequenced in a study of CD4 T cells in relation to SARS-CoV-2 and coronaviruses. These TCRs' antigens remain unknown. Clones were sequenced by immunoSEQ multiplex PCR, and TCRdb holds only the in-frame ones, with some missing. The sample yields approximately 36,000 clones, roughly 83% seen once. The sequenced sample was naive CD4+ T cells from PBMCs, cultured in vitro. Subset in this sample: naive CD4+ T cells isolated by negative enrichment. These receptors originate from an adult with COVID-19.

The V gene is TRBV5-6, the J gene TRBJ2-5, with D unresolved. Trimming pared 3 bases from V and 1 base from J, leaving 16 bases between. CDR1 and CDR2 (germline): SGHDT, YYEEEE. This CDR3 spans 16 amino acids. Here the CDR3 DNA reads TGTGCCAGCAGCTCTTTATATGTGGCAGTCCAAGAGACCCAGTACTTC. Translated, it gives CASSSLYVAVQETQYF. Based on the CDR3 plus reference TRBV5-6 and TRBJ2-5, the full variable domain is DAGVTQSPTHLIKTRGQQVTLRCSPKSGHDTVSWYQQALGQGPQFIFQYYEEEERQRGNFPDRFSGHQFPNYSSELNVNALLLGDSALYLCASSSLYVAVQETQYFGPGTRLLVL.

This chain connects TRBV9 to TRBJ1-1, with 9 bases that match TRBD1. V shed 2 bases and J 9 bases; nucleotides not matched to a gene: 5. The germline V gene encodes CDR1 SGDLS and CDR2 YYNGEE. This CDR3 contains 13 residues. The CDR3 loop is CASSVVGTGKAFF. The CDR3 DNA sequence: TGTGCCAGCAGCGTGGTCGGGACAGGGAAAGCTTTCTTT.

This chain links TRBV6-5 with TRBJ2-5; 7 bases agree with TRBD1. The germline V gene has CDR1 MNHEY and CDR2 SVGAGI. The CDR3 runs 16 residues. J lost 5 bases, V lost 0 bases, and 9 bases had no gene match. In DNA, the CDR3 is TGTGCCAGCAGTTACTCAGGGGGCAGTAGCGTGGAGACCCAGTACTTC. Its protein product is CASSYSGGSSVETQYF.

The chain employs TRBV19 and TRBJ2-2; D may be TRBD2 (5 bases). Germline CDR1 is LNHDA and CDR2 is SQIVND (reference sequence). This CDR3 has 14 residues. Trimming removed 5 bases at V and 1 base at J, with 8 bases between. The CDR3 protein is CASSVRENTGELFF. CDR3 in DNA: TGTGCCAGTAGTGTCCGGGAGAACACCGGGGAGCTGTTTTTT.

The gene calls are TRBV28 and TRBJ1-6; 7 bases map to TRBD1. This CDR3 has 17 residues. V dropped 3 bases and J dropped 5; count of bases not matched to a gene: 10. Looked up from germline, CDR1 is MDHEN and CDR2 is SYDVKM. CDR3 bases: TGTGCCAGCAGTTTCCTCGACAGGGTAGAAAATAATTCACCCCTCCACTTT. Protein: CASSFLDRVENNSPLHF. Based on the CDR3 plus reference TRBV28 and TRBJ1-6, the full variable domain is DVKVTQSSRYLVKRTGEKVFLECVQDMDHENMFWYRQDPGLGLRLIYFSYDVKMKEKGDIPEGYSVSREKKERFSLILESASTNQTSMYLCASSFLDRVENNSPLHFGNGTRLTVT.

V is TRBV3-1 (or the pseudogene TRBV3-2) and J is TRBJ2-5, with 12 bases identical to TRBD2. The CDR3 consists of 16 residues. V gave up 0 bases and J gave up 5 bases; unmatched junction bases: 4. Germline values: CDR1 LGHDT, CDR2 YNNKEL (reference sequence). CDR3 region: CASSQDLAGGLETQYF. Written as DNA, the CDR3 is TGTGCCAGCAGCCAAGATCTAGCGGGAGGGCTGGAGACCCAGTACTTC.

The rearrangement joins TRBV27 to TRBJ2-5, with D unresolved. CDR3 size: 15 residues. V was shortened by 1 base and J by 5 bases, with 14 bases between the two germline ends. Germline CDR1 is MNHEY and CDR2 is SMNVEV (reference sequence). CDR3 DNA sequence: TGTGCCAGCAGTTTATTTTCGGGTCCGCACGAGACCCAGTACTTC. Translation gives CASSLFSGPHETQYF.

This clone has only a few counts. V usage is TRBV5-6 and J usage is TRBJ2-1, with 11 nucleotides matching TRBD2. CDR1 is SGHDT and CDR2 is YYEEEE in the germline V gene. This CDR3 comprises 15 residues. V was clipped by 5 bases and J by 7 bases; unmatched bases: 8. The CDR3 loop is CASRSSGRPKNEQFF. In DNA, the CDR3 is TGTGCCAGCAGGTCTAGCGGGAGGCCCAAAAATGAGCAGTTCTTC.

The J gene is TRBJ2-3, the V gene TRBV7-8; D is undetermined. The length of the CDR3 is 13 residues. Trimming shortened V by 1 base and J by 5 bases, and 7 bases separated the two germline ends. The V gene's germline CDR1 is SGHVS and CDR2 FQNEAQ. Here the CDR3 reads CASSLVERDTQYF. The CDR3 DNA is TGTGCCAGCAGCTTAGTAGAAAGAGATACGCAGTATTTT.

This sequence joins TRBV3-1 (or the pseudogene TRBV3-2) and TRBJ2-3; possible D gene TRBD1, 5 bases. There are 13 residues in the CDR3. Trimming removed 8 bases at V and 0 bases at J, with 9 bases between. Looked up from germline, CDR1 is LGHDT and CDR2 is YNNKEL (reference sequence). CDR3 sequence (DNA): TGTGCCAGCTCCGCAGGGAGCACAGATACGCAGTATTTT. Its translation: CASSAGSTDTQYF.

The rearrangement joins TRBV6-2 or TRBV6-3 to TRBJ2-7, with unresolved D. Germline-derived CDR1 and CDR2 are MNHEY and SVGEGT. The CDR3 loop spans 15 amino acids. V dropped 5 bases and J dropped 2 bases, with 16 bases sitting between them. The CDR3 reads CASSRPRRNTYEQYF. The CDR3 region has the DNA TGTGCCAGCAGTAGGCCGCGTAGGAACACCTACGAGCAGTACTTC.

The rearrangement joins TRBV14 to TRBJ2-1, with 8 bases matching TRBD2. Germline CDR1 is SGHDN and CDR2 is FVKESK. After removal of 4 bases from V and 4 bases from J, the junction contained 15 bases not matched to a gene. The CDR3 totals 18 residues. The DNA of the CDR3 is TGTGCCAGCAGCCCCCTGTTACGGGAGGGTAGGCAGTACAATGAGCAGTTCTTC. It yields the protein CASSPLLREGRQYNEQFF. Using reference TRBV14 and TRBJ2-1 for the parts outside the CDR3, the full variable domain is EAGVTQFPSHSVIEKGQTVTLRCDPISGHDNLYWYRRVMGKEIKFLLHFVKESKQDESGMPNNRFLAERTGGTYSTLKVQPAELEDSGVYFCASSPLLREGRQYNEQFFGPGTRLTVL.

The rearrangement links TRBV15 to TRBJ2-7; D ambiguous. The CDR3 runs 14 residues. Germline-derived CDR1 and CDR2 are LNHNV and YYDKDF (reference sequence). V lost 5 bases, J lost 0 bases, and 11 bases lay in between. CDR3 amino acids: CATSPARSSYEQYF. CDR3 coding DNA: TGTGCCACCAGCCCCGCTCGGAGCTCCTACGAGCAGTACTTC. Variable domain in full (rest from reference TRBV15 and TRBJ2-7): DAMVIQNPRYQVTQFGKPVTLSCSQTLNHNVMYWYQQKSSQAPKLLFHYYDKDFNNEADTPDNFQSRRPNTSFCFLDIRSPGLGDTAMYLCATSPARSSYEQYFGPGTRLTVT.

This clone was found a few times. CDR3 residues: CASSPPTGVRLYGYTF. CDR3 DNA: TGTGCCAGCTCACCACCGACGGGGGTGCGGCTCTATGGCTACACCTTC. The J gene is TRBJ1-2, the V gene TRBV18; perhaps TRBD1 as D (5 bases). CDR1 KGHSH and CDR2 LQKENI come from the germline V gene. V lost 0 bases and J 4 bases, leaving 15 bases between the germline ends. CDR3 size: 16 residues.

The rearrangement links TRBV11-2 to TRBJ2-3; 7 bases line up with TRBD1. The CDR3 sequence is 14 residues long. Germline assignment: CDR1 SGHAT and CDR2 FQNNGV. The junction had 8 bases not matched to a gene; V was cut back by 4 bases and J by 7 bases. DNA for the CDR3: TGTGCCAGCAGCTACAGGGGCCGGGGAAATACGCAGTATTTT. It is translated as CASSYRGRGNTQYF.

Only a few counts were recorded for this clone. The chain uses TRBV6-2 or TRBV6-3 and TRBJ2-2; 15 bases fit TRBD2. V shed 4 bases and J 4 bases; nucleotides not matched to a gene: 1. Germline CDR1 reads MNHEY; CDR2 reads SVGEGT. This CDR3 has 16 residues. The CDR3 DNA reads TGTGCCAGCAGTTGGACTAGCGGGAGGGCCACCGGGGAGCTGTTTTTT. Translated, it gives CASSWTSGRATGELFF.

For the CDR3, the DNA is TGTGCCAGCAGTGCCTTAATAGACAGGGGGCGTGCAGATACGCAGTATTTT. Protein product: CASSALIDRGRADTQYF. The chain joins TRBV6-1 to TRBJ2-3, with TRBD1 identical over 10 bases. The junction had 11 bases not matched to a gene; V was cut back by 4 bases and J by 4 bases. This CDR3 is built from 17 residues. CDR1 and CDR2 (germline): MNHNS, SASEGT.